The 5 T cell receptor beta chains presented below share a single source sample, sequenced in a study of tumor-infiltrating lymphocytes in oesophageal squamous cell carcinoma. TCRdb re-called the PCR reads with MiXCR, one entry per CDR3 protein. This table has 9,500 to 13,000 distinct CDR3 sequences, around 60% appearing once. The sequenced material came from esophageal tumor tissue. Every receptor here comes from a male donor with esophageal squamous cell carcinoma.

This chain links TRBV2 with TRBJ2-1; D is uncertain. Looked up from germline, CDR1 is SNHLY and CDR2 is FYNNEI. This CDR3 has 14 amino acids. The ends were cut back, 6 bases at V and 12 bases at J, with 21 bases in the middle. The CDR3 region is CASRRAHSTDTQFF. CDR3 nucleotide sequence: TGTGCCAGCAGGAGAGCTCATAGCACAGATACGCAGTTCTTC.

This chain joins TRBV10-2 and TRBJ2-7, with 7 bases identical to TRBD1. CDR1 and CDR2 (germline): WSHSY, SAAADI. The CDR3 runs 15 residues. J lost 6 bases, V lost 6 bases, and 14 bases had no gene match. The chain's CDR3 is CASSNRDSLHPEQYF. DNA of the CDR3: TGCGCCAGCAGCAATAGGGACAGTTTACACCCCGAGCAGTACTTC.

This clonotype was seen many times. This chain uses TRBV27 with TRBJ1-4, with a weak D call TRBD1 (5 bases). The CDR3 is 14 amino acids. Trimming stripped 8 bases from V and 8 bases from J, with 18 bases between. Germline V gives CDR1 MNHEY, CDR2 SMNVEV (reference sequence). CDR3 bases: TGTGCCAGCGGGGATGGGGCGATCAAGGAAAAACTGTTTTTT. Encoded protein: CASGDGAIKEKLFF. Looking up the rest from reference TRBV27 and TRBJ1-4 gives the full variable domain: EAQVTQNPRYLITVTGKKLTVTCSQNMNHEYMSWYRQDPGLGLRQIYYSMNVEVTDKGDVPEGYKVSRKEKRNFPLILESPSPNQTSLYFCASGDGAIKEKLFFGSGTQLSVL.

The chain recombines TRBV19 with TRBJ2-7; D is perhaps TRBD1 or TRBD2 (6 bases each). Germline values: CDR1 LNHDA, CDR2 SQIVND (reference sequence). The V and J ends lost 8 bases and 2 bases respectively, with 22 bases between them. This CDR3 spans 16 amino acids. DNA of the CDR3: TGTGCCAGTGGCAGGACGGCCGGAAGGGGGGCCTACGAGCAGTACTTC. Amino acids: CASGRTAGRGAYEQYF.

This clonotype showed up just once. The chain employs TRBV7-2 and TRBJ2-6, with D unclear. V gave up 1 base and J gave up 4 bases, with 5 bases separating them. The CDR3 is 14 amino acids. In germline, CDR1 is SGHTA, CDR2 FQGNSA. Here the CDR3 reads CASSLGQGANVLTF. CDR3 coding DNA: TGTGCCAGCAGCTTAGGGCAGGGGGCCAACGTCCTGACTTTC.